This TCR beta chain was profiled in a study of blood T cell repertoires in COVID-19. Using immunoSEQ multiplex PCR, the repertoire was profiled, and TCRdb retains in-frame clones only, with some absent. In the table there are 200,000 to 300,000 clones, approximately 90% of which are singletons. The germline V gene encodes CDR1 SGDLS and CDR2 YYNGEE. V was clipped by 1 base and J by 2 bases; unmatched bases: 5. This CDR3 has 15 amino acids. The V gene is TRBV9, the J gene TRBJ2-5; 7 bases line up with TRBD2. The sample consisted of peripheral blood. This receptor was obtained from a man aged 55 to 70 who had recovered from COVID-19. CDR3 DNA: TGTGCCAGCAGCGTAAGTTCAGCGGGACAAGAGACCCAGTACTTC. This codes for CASSVSSAGQETQYF.